This record looks at one TCR beta chain sequence and its context. CDR1 SEHNR and CDR2 FQNEAQ come from the germline V gene (reference sequence). The CDR3 length is 17 residues. V lost 5 bases and J 6 bases, leaving 24 bases between the germline ends. This sample was taken from a study of graft-versus-host responses after intestinal transplantation. Repertoires were generated with immunoSEQ multiplex PCR, while TCRdb's copy carries only in-frame clones and drops some. The sample has 13,000 to 15,000 clones; about 34% are singletons. Each mixed lymphocyte reaction held 200,000 CFSE-labeled responders and 200,000 irradiated violet-dye-labeled stimulators.

The sequenced sample was alloreactive CD8+ T cells from a mixed lymphocyte reaction culture, obtained before intestinal transplant. The subset was: CFSE-low proliferating T cells sorted from roughly six-day pre-transplant mixed lymphocyte reaction (GvH or HvG direction). This receptor was obtained from a human patient who received an intestinal transplant. The chain recombines TRBV7-9 with TRBJ2-3; D is perhaps TRBD1 (6 bases). The CDR3 DNA sequence: TGTGCCAGCAGCCCCAACCGGGACATTAAACGTGGGGATACGCAGTATTTT. Translating gives CASSPNRDIKRGDTQYF.